This TCR beta chain was recorded in a study of T cell responses to AZD1222 COVID-19 vaccine. Findings and limits, study-wide: Donor demographics were predominantly white British with a female majority; clonal diversity may be underestimated. Along spike, vaccine-associated CD4 TCRs were found throughout, with dominance at 160-218 and 743-854. Spike-specific TCRs gained breadth and depth after people received two AZD1222 doses.

Assay used: immunoSEQ multiplex PCR; TCRdb lists only in-frame clones, some missing. The profile shows fewer than 200,000 clones, 80% to 90% of them singletons. Concerning this clone: Its specificity is not known.

Per the germline V gene, CDR1 is GTSNPN and CDR2 is SVGIG (reference sequence). There are 14 residues in the CDR3. Trimming at V came to 4 bases and at J to 6 bases, leaving 7 bases not matched to a gene. The origin of this receptor is an adult who received the AZD1222 COVID-19 vaccine. The rearrangement links TRBV30 to TRBJ1-4; 8 bases are shared with TRBD1. The material sequenced was peripheral blood, taken 28 days after the second AZD1222 dose. The CDR3 here is CAWKDRVKDEKLFF. In DNA form, the CDR3 reads TGTGCCTGGAAGGACAGGGTCAAAGATGAAAAACTGTTTTTT.